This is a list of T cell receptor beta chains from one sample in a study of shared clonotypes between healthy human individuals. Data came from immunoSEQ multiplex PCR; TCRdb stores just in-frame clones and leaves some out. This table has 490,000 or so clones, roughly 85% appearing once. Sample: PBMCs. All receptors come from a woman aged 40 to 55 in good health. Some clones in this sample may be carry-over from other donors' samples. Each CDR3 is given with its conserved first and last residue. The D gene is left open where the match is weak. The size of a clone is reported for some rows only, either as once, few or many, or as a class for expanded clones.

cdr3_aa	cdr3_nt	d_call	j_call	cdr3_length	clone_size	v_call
CASSQDPQVSSYEQYF	TGTGCCAGCAGCCAAGATCCCCAAGTAAGCTCCTACGAGCAGTACTTC	.	TRBJ2-7	16	.	TRBV4-2
CASSMEPRSTNEKLFF	TGTGCCAGTAGTATGGAGCCTAGGTCAACTAATGAAAAACTGTTTTTT	.	TRBJ1-4	16	.	TRBV19
CASSEGQLNTEAFF	TGTGCCAGCAGCGAGGGACAGTTGAACACTGAAGCTTTCTTT	TRBD1	TRBJ1-1	14	few	TRBV5-5
CASSQNYGYTF	TGTGCCAGCAGCCAGAACTATGGCTACACCTTC	.	TRBJ1-2	11	.	TRBV7-2
CASSLRSGSYEQYF	TGTGCCAGCAGCCTCAGAAGCGGGAGCTACGAGCAGTACTTC	TRBD2	TRBJ2-7	14	.	TRBV7-9
CASSAGQGAMHEQFF	TGCGCCAGCAGCGCCGGACAGGGGGCGATGCATGAGCAGTTCTTC	TRBD1	TRBJ2-1	15	.	TRBV5-1
CATSGGYSNQPQHF	TGTGCCACCAGCGGGGGCTATAGCAATCAGCCCCAGCATTTT	.	TRBJ1-5	14	.	TRBV15
CASSLESFFPGRSNQPQHF	TGTGCCAGCAGCTTAGAAAGCTTTTTCCCTGGCCGTAGCAATCAGCCCCAGCATTTT	.	TRBJ1-5	19	.	TRBV11-1
CASSPPSSRLDGYTF	TGTGCCAGCAGCCCCCCGTCCTCGAGACTAGATGGCTACACCTTC	.	TRBJ1-2	15	.	TRBV7-9
CASSLTRRARYNEQFF	TGTGCCAGCAGCTTAACTAGGAGGGCCCGCTACAATGAGCAGTTCTTC	.	TRBJ2-1	16	.	TRBV7-3
CASSFRLENEQFF	TGTGCCAGCAGCTTCCGTCTAGAGAACGAGCAGTTCTTC	.	TRBJ2-1	13	once	TRBV5-4
CASCLVAYEQYF	TGTGCCAGCTGCCTGGTCGCCTACGAGCAGTACTTC	.	TRBJ2-7	12	.	TRBV2
CASSSDPPRGIQETQYF	TGTGCCAGCAGTTCAGATCCCCCACGCGGAATACAAGAGACCCAGTACTTC	.	TRBJ2-5	17	.	TRBV27
CASSFETGNTGELFF	TGCGCCAGCAGCTTTGAGACAGGGAACACCGGGGAGCTGTTTTTT	.	TRBJ2-2	15	.	TRBV5-1